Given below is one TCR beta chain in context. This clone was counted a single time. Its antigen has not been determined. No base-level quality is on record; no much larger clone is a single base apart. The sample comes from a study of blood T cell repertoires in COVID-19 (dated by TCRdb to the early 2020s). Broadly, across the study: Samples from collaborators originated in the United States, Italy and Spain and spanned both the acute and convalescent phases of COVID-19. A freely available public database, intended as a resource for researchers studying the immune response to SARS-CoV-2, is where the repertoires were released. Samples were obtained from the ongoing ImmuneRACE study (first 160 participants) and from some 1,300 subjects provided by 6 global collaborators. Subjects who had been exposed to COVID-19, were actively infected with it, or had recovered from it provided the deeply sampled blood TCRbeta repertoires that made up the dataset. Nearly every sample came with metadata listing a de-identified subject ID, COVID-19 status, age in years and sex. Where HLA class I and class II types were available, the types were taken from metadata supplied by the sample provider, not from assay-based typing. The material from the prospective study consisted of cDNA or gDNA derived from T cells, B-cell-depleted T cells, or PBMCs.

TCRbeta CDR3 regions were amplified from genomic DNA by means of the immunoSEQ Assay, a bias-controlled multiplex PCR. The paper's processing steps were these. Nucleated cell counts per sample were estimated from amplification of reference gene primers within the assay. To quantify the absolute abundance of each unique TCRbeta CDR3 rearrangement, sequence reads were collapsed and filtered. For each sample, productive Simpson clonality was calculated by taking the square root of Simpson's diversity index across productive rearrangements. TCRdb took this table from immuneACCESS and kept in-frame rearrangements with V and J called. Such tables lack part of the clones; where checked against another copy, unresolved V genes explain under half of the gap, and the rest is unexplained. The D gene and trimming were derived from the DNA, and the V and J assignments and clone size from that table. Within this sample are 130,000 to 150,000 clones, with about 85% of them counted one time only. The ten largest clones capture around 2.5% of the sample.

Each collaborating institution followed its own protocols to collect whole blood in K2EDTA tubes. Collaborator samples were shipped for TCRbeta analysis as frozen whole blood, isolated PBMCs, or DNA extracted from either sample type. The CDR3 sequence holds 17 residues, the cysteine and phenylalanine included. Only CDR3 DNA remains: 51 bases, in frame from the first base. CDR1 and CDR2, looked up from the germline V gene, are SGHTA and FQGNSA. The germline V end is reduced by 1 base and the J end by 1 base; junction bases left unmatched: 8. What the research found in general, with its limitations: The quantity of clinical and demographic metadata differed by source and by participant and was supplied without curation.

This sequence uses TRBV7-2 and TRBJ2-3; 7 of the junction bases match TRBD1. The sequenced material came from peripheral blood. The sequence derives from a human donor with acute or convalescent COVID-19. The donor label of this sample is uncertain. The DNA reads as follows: TGTGCCAGCAGCTTAGGGTGGGGACAGTCGCGCACAGATACGCAGTATTTT. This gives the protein CASSLGWGQSRTDTQYF.